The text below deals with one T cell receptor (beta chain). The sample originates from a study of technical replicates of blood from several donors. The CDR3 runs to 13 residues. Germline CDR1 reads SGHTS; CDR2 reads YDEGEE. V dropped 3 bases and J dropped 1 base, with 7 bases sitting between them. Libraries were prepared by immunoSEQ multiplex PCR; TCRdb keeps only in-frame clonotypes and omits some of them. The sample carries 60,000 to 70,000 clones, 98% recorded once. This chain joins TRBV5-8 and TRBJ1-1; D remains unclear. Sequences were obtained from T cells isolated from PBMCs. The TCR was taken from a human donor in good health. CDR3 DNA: TGTGCCAGCAGCTACACAGAGAACACTGAAGCTTTCTTT. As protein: CASSYTENTEAFF.